This TCR beta chain came from a study of radiation and T cells in renal cell carcinoma. As for the study in general: Nephrectomy followed 15 Gy stereotactic body radiation by 4 weeks.

Time point given: baseline pretreatment blood. Regarding treatment: 15 Gy SBRT to primary tumor, nephrectomy 4 weeks later. Radiation-treated patients gave blood at baseline, week 2 and week 4. Clones were read by immunoSEQ multiplex PCR, and TCRdb kept only the in-frame ones, dropping some. The sample shows about 150,000 clones, roughly 90% of them seen only once. From germline, CDR1 is MGHRA and CDR2 YSYEKL. V lost 6 bases and J lost 4, with 10 bases in between. The CDR3 has 13 amino acids. Study results and caveats: Pretreatment tumor biopsies were lacking, so baseline clonotypes are unknown. From baseline, blood top tumor clonotypes peaked at 2 weeks post-radiation.

Of note for this clone: Its target is unknown.

The receptor comes from a woman aged 45-60 years with renal cell carcinoma. Material: blood, obtained from a patient whose treatment included radiotherapy and nephrectomy. This rearrangement joins TRBV4-1 to TRBJ2-1; D remains ambiguous. In nucleotides, the CDR3 is TGCGCCAGCAGGTTGACTGGGTACAATGAGCAGTTCTTC. Translation gives CASRLTGYNEQFF.